This TCR beta chain is drawn from a study of blood T cell repertoires in COVID-19. In the study overall: Nucleic acid was either cDNA or gDNA, and it came from T cells, B-cell-depleted T cells, or PBMCs.

The authors' processing: The assay estimated nucleated cells by amplifying reference gene primers. TCRdb keeps only in-frame clones here, not all; method: immunoSEQ multiplex PCR. That table is the source of V, J and clone size, and D and trimming were worked out from the DNA. The sample includes 200,000 to 250,000 clones, approximately 80% of them seen just once. The CDR3 runs 15 residues. V and J are TRBV21-1 and TRBJ2-7; the table's D call TRBD1 went unverified against the DNA. TRBV21-1 is listed as a pseudogene. Sequencing was carried out using peripheral blood. The sequence was obtained from a man aged 25 to 45 with active or convalescent COVID-19. CDR3: CASSKEDRDPYEQYF. DNA for the CDR3: TGTGCCAGCAGCAAAGAGGACAGGGATCCCTACGAGCAGTACTTC.